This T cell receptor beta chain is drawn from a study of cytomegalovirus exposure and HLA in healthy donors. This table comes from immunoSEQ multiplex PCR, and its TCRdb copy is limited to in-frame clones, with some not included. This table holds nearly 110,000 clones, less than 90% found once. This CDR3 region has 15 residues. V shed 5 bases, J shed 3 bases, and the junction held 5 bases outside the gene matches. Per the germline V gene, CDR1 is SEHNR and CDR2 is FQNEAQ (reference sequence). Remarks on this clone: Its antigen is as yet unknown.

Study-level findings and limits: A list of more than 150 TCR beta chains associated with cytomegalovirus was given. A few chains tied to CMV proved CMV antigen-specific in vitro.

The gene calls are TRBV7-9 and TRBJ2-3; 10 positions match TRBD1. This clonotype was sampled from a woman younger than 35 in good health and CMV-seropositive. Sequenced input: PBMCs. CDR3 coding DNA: TGTGCCAGCAGCCACGGGACAGGGGATACAGATACGCAGTATTTT. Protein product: CASSHGTGDTDTQYF. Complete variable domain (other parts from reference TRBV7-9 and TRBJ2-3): DTGVSQNPRHKITKRGQNVTFRCDPISEHNRLYWYRQTLGQGPEFLTYFQNEAQLEKSRLLSDRFSAERPKGSFSTLEIQRTEQGDSAMYLCASSHGTGDTDTQYFGPGTRLTVL.